These T cell receptor beta chains were read from a single sample in a study of T-cell reconstitution after alpha-beta-depleted transplantation in children. TCRdb ran MiXCR on the PCR reads and lists one entry per CDR3 protein. In the table there are some 290,000 distinct CDR3 sequences, approximately 9.6% of which are singletons. The sample here was PBMCs from the stem cell graft donor, taken from the stem cell graft. These receptors all stem from a human donor who donated a stem cell graft to a child with SCID. CDR3s include the opening cysteine and the closing phenylalanine or tryptophan. The D gene is left open where the match is weak. Size is stated for part of the rows, as once, few or many counts, or as a class when the clone is expanded.

D,V,length,size,J,DNA,CDR3
TRBD2,TRBV10-3,15,few,TRBJ2-1,TGTGCCATCAGTGACAGCGGGGGGCCCTACAATGAGCAGTTCTTC,CAISDSGGPYNEQFF
TRBD2,TRBV7-9,17,.,TRBJ2-3,TGTGCCAGCAGCCAAATTCGACTAGCGGGGGGTACAGATACGCAGTATTTT,CASSQIRLAGGTDTQYF
.,TRBV10-3,16,few,TRBJ2-3,TGTGCCATCAGTCCCCGGGACGGAAAAAGCACAGATACGCAGTATTTT,CAISPRDGKSTDTQYF
.,TRBV12-3/TRBV12-4,15,many,TRBJ1-1,TGTGCCAGCAGTTTACAGGACCCCAGGAGCACTGAAGCTTTCTTT,CASSLQDPRSTEAFF
.,TRBV27,15,.,TRBJ2-1,TGTGCCAGTGGATCCTGGGGCAGGGCCGATAATGAGCAGTTCTTC,CASGSWGRADNEQFF
TRBD2,TRBV27,15,.,TRBJ2-1,TGTGCCAGCAGTTTGGAGCGGGGAGTATACAATGAGCAGTTCTTC,CASSLERGVYNEQFF
.,TRBV11-2,14,.,TRBJ1-6,TGTGCCAGCAGCTTAGCTGGGCATAATTCACCCCTCCACTTT,CASSLAGHNSPLHF
.,TRBV15,15,many,TRBJ2-5,TGTGCCACCAGGAGTGATACAGGGACCCAAGAGACCCAGTACTTC,CATRSDTGTQETQYF
.,TRBV27,12,.,TRBJ1-5,TGTGCCATCGGGTTGGGCAATCAGCCCCAGCATTTT,CAIGLGNQPQHF
.,TRBV20-1,12,.,TRBJ1-1,TGCAGTGCTGCGGCGGTGAACACTGAAGCTTTCTTT,CSAAAVNTEAFF
.,TRBV27,13,few,TRBJ2-3,TGTGCCAGCAGAGGTAGCGACACAGATACGCAGTATTTT,CASRGSDTDTQYF
TRBD2,TRBV7-8,16,few,TRBJ2-2,TGTGCCAGCAGCCTTCGGACTAGCGGGGGGACCGGGGAGCTGTTTTTT,CASSLRTSGGTGELFF
.,TRBV6-1,12,few,TRBJ2-7,TGTGCCAGCACCCTGACGGGCTACGAGCAGTACTTC,CASTLTGYEQYF
TRBD1,TRBV5-1,17,.,TRBJ2-1,TGCGCCAGCAGCCTGAGACCGGGACAGGGACATTACAATGAGCAGTTCTTC,CASSLRPGQGHYNEQFF
TRBD2,TRBV12-3/TRBV12-4,15,.,TRBJ2-7,TGTGCCAGCAGTCAAAACGGGAGGAGTGCCTACGAGCAGTACTTC,CASSQNGRSAYEQYF
.,TRBV7-8,15,.,TRBJ1-4,TGTGCCAGCAGCTTAGAATCGGGGGGAGGTGAAAAACTGTTTTTT,CASSLESGGGEKLFF
TRBD1,TRBV2,15,.,TRBJ2-3,TGTGCCAGCAGTGAAGGCAGGGGGCGGGGAGATACGCAGTATTTT,CASSEGRGRGDTQYF
TRBD1,TRBV5-1,15,.,TRBJ2-7,TGCGCCAGCAGCTTGGGGACAGGGGAATGGTACGAGCAGTACTTC,CASSLGTGEWYEQYF
.,TRBV2,15,few,TRBJ2-1,TGTGCCAGCACTGCCCGTGGGACTGCAAACAATGAGCAGTTCTTC,CASTARGTANNEQFF
.,TRBV11-2,14,.,TRBJ2-5,TGTGCCAGCAGCTTAGGAACGCCGCAAGAGACCCAGTACTTC,CASSLGTPQETQYF
.,TRBV5-1,15,few,TRBJ2-1,TGCGCCAGCAGCCCTCGACACCTCGGGTACAATGAGCAGTTCTTC,CASSPRHLGYNEQFF
.,TRBV6-6,13,few,TRBJ1-2,TGTGCCAGCAGTTACGGGCAGCTCTATGGCTACACCTTC,CASSYGQLYGYTF
.,TRBV3-1,12,many,TRBJ1-2,TGTGCCAGCAGGTCCGTTCCGTATGGCTACACCTTC,CASRSVPYGYTF
.,TRBV3-1,13,.,TRBJ2-1,TGTGCCAGCAGCCTGGGACTTATCAATGAGCAGTTCTTC,CASSLGLINEQFF
TRBD2,TRBV25-1,15,few,TRBJ2-1,TGTGCCAGCAGTGAATATCCCGACGGGGGGGATGAGCAGTTCTTC,CASSEYPDGGDEQFF
TRBD2,TRBV10-2,15,.,TRBJ2-7,TGCGCCAGCAGTTCTGGACTAGCGGGAACCTACGAGCAGTACTTC,CASSSGLAGTYEQYF
.,TRBV12-3/TRBV12-4,15,many,TRBJ2-5,TGTGCCAGCAGCCGACCCGGGACCACTAAAGAGACCCAGTACTTC,CASSRPGTTKETQYF
TRBD1,TRBV4-1,19,few,TRBJ2-1,TGCGCCAGCAGCCCTGCCCGGGACAGGGGCCGCCGAGCCTACAATGAGCAGTTCTTC,CASSPARDRGRRAYNEQFF
.,TRBV12-3/TRBV12-4,12,.,TRBJ2-5,TGTGCCACCATGGTAGGGGGGGAGACCCAGTACTTC,CATMVGGETQYF
TRBD1,TRBV9,15,many,TRBJ1-2,TGTGCCAGCAGCGTAGATGAGACAGGGGTCTATGGCTACACCTTC,CASSVDETGVYGYTF
TRBD1,TRBV7-6,15,.,TRBJ2-3,TGTGCCAGCAGCTTACAGGGGGTTTCGGCAGATACGCAGTATTTT,CASSLQGVSADTQYF
TRBD1,TRBV14,15,many,TRBJ1-5,TGTGCCAGCAGCCCCGGGACAGGAGGCAATCAGCCCCAGCATTTT,CASSPGTGGNQPQHF
TRBD1,TRBV10-3,15,many,TRBJ2-2,TGTGCCATCAGTCGGGACAGGGGGAACACCGGGGAGCTGTTTTTT,CAISRDRGNTGELFF
.,TRBV20-1,16,.,TRBJ2-7,TGCAGTGCTAGAGTTTCTCCGGCGACAGATTTGTACGAGCAGTACTTC,CSARVSPATDLYEQYF
TRBD1,TRBV5-6,18,.,TRBJ1-5,TGTGCCAGCAGCTTGCAAATTTCAGGACAGGGCTACTATCAGCCCCAGCATTTT,CASSLQISGQGYYQPQHF
TRBD1,TRBV5-6,15,few,TRBJ1-4,TGTGCCAGCAATACAGGGGACTCAACTAATGAAAAACTGTTTTTT,CASNTGDSTNEKLFF
.,TRBV20-1,13,few,TRBJ2-2,TGCAGTGCTAGAGATCCCGACACCGGGGAGCTGTTTTTT,CSARDPDTGELFF
.,TRBV12-5,12,many,TRBJ2-2,TGTGCTAGTGGTCCCTCCCGGGTGGAGCTGTTTTTT,CASGPSRVELFF
TRBD2,TRBV20-1,17,few,TRBJ2-3,TGCAGTGCTAGGGTAGCGGGGGAATCCCAATACACAGATACGCAGTATTTT,CSARVAGESQYTDTQYF
.,TRBV6-1,15,.,TRBJ2-3,TGTGCCAGCAGACTGGGGTTGGGGGGTACAGATACGCAGTATTTT,CASRLGLGGTDTQYF
TRBD2,TRBV6-1,14,few,TRBJ2-7,TGTGCCAGCAGTGGCTATACTAGCGGCTACGAGCAGTACTTC,CASSGYTSGYEQYF
TRBD1,TRBV20-1,14,.,TRBJ1-5,TGCAGTGCTATCCGACAGGGTAGCAATCAGCCCCAGCATTTT,CSAIRQGSNQPQHF
.,TRBV7-7,13,few,TRBJ2-1,TGTGCTAGCAGCTTGGCCCAGTGGGATGAGCAGTTCTTC,CASSLAQWDEQFF
.,TRBV20-1,14,.,TRBJ2-7,TGCAGTGCTAGAGGCCCCAGGGACTCCTACGAGCAGTACTTC,CSARGPRDSYEQYF
.,TRBV5-8,14,many,TRBJ1-4,TGTGCCAGCAGCTCCGGGGCCTACACTGAAAAACTGTTTTTT,CASSSGAYTEKLFF
.,TRBV7-9,12,few,TRBJ1-2,TGTGCCAGCAGCTTGTACAGCTATGGCTACACCTTC,CASSLYSYGYTF
TRBD2,TRBV3-1,16,.,TRBJ2-5,TGTGCCAGCAGCCAAAGGCCAGCGGGGTTACAAGAGACCCAGTACTTC,CASSQRPAGLQETQYF
TRBD1,TRBV5-1,15,many,TRBJ2-3,TGCGCCAGCAGAGGGACAGGCCGCTCCACAGATACGCAGTATTTT,CASRGTGRSTDTQYF
.,TRBV27,16,.,TRBJ1-5,TGTGCCAGCAGAGGGGGAGGGACCGTTGGCAATCAGCCCCAGCATTTT,CASRGGGTVGNQPQHF
TRBD2,TRBV27,14,few,TRBJ2-1,TGTGCCAGCAGTCGGGGACTAGCGGGGGCTGAGCAGTTCTTC,CASSRGLAGAEQFF